Given below is one T cell receptor beta chain in context. V was shortened by 4 bases and J by 3 bases, with 12 bases between the two germline ends. The CDR3 runs to 15 residues. Germline V gives CDR1 SGHAT, CDR2 FQDESV (reference sequence). The data derive from a study of T cells in Graves' hyperthyroidism and ophthalmopathy. RNA transcripts yielded amplified TCR beta CDR3 regions. RT-PCR in the first round (using the HTBI primer set) targeted the TCR CDR3. TCRdb re-called the multiplex PCR reads with MiXCR, one entry per CDR3 protein. The table includes approximately 690,000 distinct CDR3 sequences, roughly 20% detected once. Ophthalmopathy patients showed a Clinical Activity Score of at least 3, NOSPECS grade of at least 4 and duration under 3 months. A roughly 10 ml volume of fresh peripheral blood provided the PBMCs.

The rearrangement links TRBV11-1 to TRBJ1-4; no firm D call. The receptor's source is a man aged 25 to 40 with Graves' ophthalmopathy. The sample was blood. This CDR3 reads CASSSHWDSNEKLFF. In nucleotides, the CDR3 is TGTGCCAGCAGCTCCCACTGGGATTCTAATGAAAAACTGTTTTTT. The whole variable domain, filled in from reference TRBV11-1 and TRBJ1-4, reads EAEVAQSPRYKITEKSQAVAFWCDPISGHATLYWYRQILGQGPELLVQFQDESVVDDSQLPKDRFSAERLKGVDSTLKIQPAELGDSAMYLCASSSHWDSNEKLFFGSGTQLSVL.